Listed below are T cell receptor beta chains from one sample, sequenced in a study of blood T cell repertoires in COVID-19. The repertoire was sequenced with immunoSEQ multiplex PCR; TCRdb's copy has only in-frame clones and lacks some. This sample has about 14,000 clones, with roughly 75% found just once. Material: peripheral blood. The receptors here all came from a boy aged 2 to 10 with active or convalescent COVID-19. The CDR3 runs from the conserved cysteine through the conserved F or W. D genes are given only for firm matches. Rows may omit the clone size; those that give it use once, few, many or a size class.

CDR3 DNA: TGTGCCACCAGTGAACTACAGGGGGCTTATGAAAAACTGTTTTTT; CDR3 protein: CATSELQGAYEKLFF; D gene: TRBD1; V gene: TRBV24-1; clone size: .; J gene: TRBJ1-4
CDR3 DNA: TGCGCCAGCAGCCAATTGGCGGGGTATCGGGCTTTCTTT; CDR3 protein: CASSQLAGYRAFF; D gene: .; V gene: TRBV4-1; clone size: .; J gene: TRBJ1-1
CDR3 DNA: TGTGCCAGCAGCTATTGGATCTTCGGAGGGCTCAATGGCTACACCTTC; CDR3 protein: CASSYWIFGGLNGYTF; D gene: .; V gene: TRBV7-9; clone size: .; J gene: TRBJ1-2
CDR3 DNA: TGCGCCAGCAGCCTATTAGGGGAGGGGTATGGCTACACCTTC; CDR3 protein: CASSLLGEGYGYTF; D gene: .; V gene: TRBV5-1; clone size: once; J gene: TRBJ1-2
CDR3 DNA: TGTGCCAGCAGCTTGAGAGGGGCGGGAAAGAGTGGCGAGCAGTACTTC; CDR3 protein: CASSLRGAGKSGEQYF; D gene: .; V gene: TRBV5-6; clone size: once; J gene: TRBJ2-7
CDR3 DNA: TGTGCTAGTGGTTTAAACTTAAATTTTCTCCGGGACAGACTAGAGACGAACACCGGGGAGCTGTTTTTT; CDR3 protein: CASGLNLNFLRDRLETNTGELFF; D gene: .; V gene: TRBV12-5; clone size: .; J gene: TRBJ2-2
CDR3 DNA: TGCGCCAGCAGCCTGGAGGCAGGGCTCTATGAGCAGTTCTTC; CDR3 protein: CASSLEAGLYEQFF; D gene: .; V gene: TRBV5-1; clone size: .; J gene: TRBJ2-1
CDR3 DNA: TGTGCCAGCAGTTACGGACAGGGCCAGGGGGGCTACACCTTC; CDR3 protein: CASSYGQGQGGYTF; D gene: TRBD1; V gene: TRBV6-5; clone size: .; J gene: TRBJ1-2
CDR3 DNA: TGTGCCAGCAGGCCCCTGAGCGGGAGGGGATACGAGCAGTACTTC; CDR3 protein: CASRPLSGRGYEQYF; D gene: TRBD2; V gene: TRBV6-5; clone size: .; J gene: TRBJ2-7
CDR3 DNA: TGTGCCAGCAGCACAGGTTTCTGGAGAAACACCATATATTTT; CDR3 protein: CASSTGFWRNTIYF; D gene: .; V gene: TRBV14; clone size: .; J gene: TRBJ1-3
CDR3 DNA: TGCGCCAGCAGCTTGGGGACTCCGGTGAGAGAGCAGTACTTC; CDR3 protein: CASSLGTPVREQYF; D gene: .; V gene: TRBV5-1; clone size: few; J gene: TRBJ2-7
CDR3 DNA: TGTGCCAGCAGTTTGACTAGCGGGAGGAATGCGGATACGCAGTATTTT; CDR3 protein: CASSLTSGRNADTQYF; D gene: TRBD2; V gene: TRBV7-6; clone size: medium-sized; J gene: TRBJ2-3
CDR3 DNA: TGTGCCAGCGTGGGGCGGAACACTGAAGCTTTCTTT; CDR3 protein: CASVGRNTEAFF; D gene: .; V gene: TRBV10-3; clone size: .; J gene: TRBJ1-1
CDR3 DNA: TGTGCCAGCAGCTGGGACAGGGGGCGGGCCGGGGAGCTGTTTTTT; CDR3 protein: CASSWDRGRAGELFF; D gene: TRBD1; V gene: TRBV11-2; clone size: .; J gene: TRBJ2-2
CDR3 DNA: TGTGCCAGCAGTTTCTACTCCGGGACTGGGGACACAGATACGCAGTATTTT; CDR3 protein: CASSFYSGTGDTDTQYF; D gene: .; V gene: TRBV28; clone size: .; J gene: TRBJ2-3
CDR3 DNA: TGTGCCAGCAGCGTAGACGGGACAGGGTACGGCTACACCTTC; CDR3 protein: CASSVDGTGYGYTF; D gene: TRBD1; V gene: TRBV9; clone size: once; J gene: TRBJ1-2